This TCR beta chain was identified in a study of Ad26.COV2.S vaccination and SARS-CoV-2 variants. This clone was picked up a small number of times. The antigen remains undetermined. Described treatment: some 19 received Ad26.COV2.S at low or high dose, single or two shots; about 5 received placebo; per-sample allocation not given. It was on day 63 after the first vaccine or placebo injection that samples were taken. Study-wide points: Estimates derived from TCR breadth and depth analyses may have underestimated total T cell responses. Ad26.COV2.S recipients had broader spike-specific TCRs (P = 0.0014).

V was pared by 5 bases and J by 3 bases, with 5 bases of the junction left unmatched. From germline, CDR1 is SGHTA and CDR2 FQGTGA. The CDR3 loop spans 15 amino acids. Assay: immunoSEQ multiplex PCR; the TCRdb copy retains only in-frame clones and omits some. The sample contains 400,000 to 450,000 clones, 80% to 95% of which appear only once. V is TRBV7-3 and J is TRBJ1-1; 11 bases agree with TRBD1. This clonotype was obtained from a person between 18 and 59 years old who received the Ad26.COV2.S COVID-19 vaccine or a placebo. The source was peripheral blood, collected in a trial of Ad26.COV2.S vaccine versus placebo. CDR3 in amino acids: CASSPRDRGDTEAFF. The DNA of the CDR3 is TGTGCCAGCAGCCCCCGGGACAGGGGGGACACTGAAGCTTTCTTT.